This TCR beta chain is drawn from a study of OX40 agonist ivuxolimab in advanced cancers. In the study overall: Among those treated, three patients had partial responses, one with hepatocellular carcinoma and two with cutaneous melanoma.

The data were produced by immunoSEQ multiplex PCR, yet TCRdb's version contains in-frame clones alone and is incomplete. Counted here are more than 60,000 clones, 80% to 90% occurring once; the ten biggest clones make up 0.24%. The CDR3 length is 16 residues. V lost 0 bases to trimming and J lost 1 base; unmatched junction nucleotides: 3. Germline CDR1 LNHNV, CDR2 YYDKDF (reference sequence). Notes on the study in general: At 0.1 to 3.0 mg/kg and by week 6, clonal expansion occurred in CD4+ and CD8+ blood T cells.

To note about this clone: Its matching antigen is unknown.

This chain joins TRBV15 and TRBJ2-1; 7 nucleotides line up with TRBD2. The starting material was CD4+ or CD8+ T cells sorted from blood, obtained in a trial of the OX40 agonist ivuxolimab. The TCR comes from an adult with an advanced solid tumor such as melanoma, head and neck, liver or kidney cancer. The CDR3 sequence is CATSRDRGSSYNEQFF. CDR3 coding DNA: TGTGCCACCAGCAGAGATCGCGGGAGTTCCTACAATGAGCAGTTCTTC.